Listed here are 27 T cell receptor beta chains from one sample, sequenced in a study of blood T cell repertoires in COVID-19. The assay was immunoSEQ multiplex PCR, and TCRdb's table has in-frame clones only and misses some. This sample has over 150,000 clones, with 80% to 90% found just once. What was sequenced was peripheral blood. Receptors originate from an older woman who had recovered from COVID-19.

The V gene is TRBV2, the J gene TRBJ2-5; 7 nucleotides match TRBD2. From germline, CDR1 is SNHLY and CDR2 FYNNEI. The CDR3 covers 15 residues. V lost 1 base, J lost 0 bases, and 2 bases stayed unmatched. This CDR3 reads CASSEGTRYQETQYF. In DNA form, the CDR3 reads TGTGCCAGCAGTGAAGGGACTAGATACCAAGAGACCCAGTACTTC.

The V and J genes are TRBV5-1 and TRBJ1-5, with a possible D match to TRBD1 (6 bases). The V gene lost 4 bases and the J gene lost 5 bases, with 13 bases spanning the gap. Germline CDR1 is SGHRS and CDR2 is YFSETQ. The CDR3 is made up of 14 amino acids. The CDR3 DNA reads TGCGCCAGCAGCATAACAGGGCTAGATCAGCCCCAGCATTTT. Translation: CASSITGLDQPQHF.

The chain combines TRBV4-1 with TRBJ1-4, with unresolved D. Trimming removed 4 bases at V and 8 bases at J, with 5 bases between. Germline loops: CDR1 MGHRA, CDR2 YSYEKL. The CDR3 covers 11 residues. The CDR3: CASSLREKLFF. The CDR3 nucleotides are TGCGCCAGCAGCCTGCGGGAAAAACTGTTTTTT.

This clone was seen only once. J is TRBJ2-4 and V is TRBV24-1; no definite D call. Germline V gene sequence: CDR1 KGHDR, CDR2 SFDVKD. V was cut by 4 bases and J by 8 bases, with 8 bases left in between. The CDR3 contains 12 residues. CDR3 in amino acids: CATSDPLDIQYF. The DNA for the CDR3 is TGTGCCACCAGTGACCCGTTAGACATTCAGTACTTC.

J is TRBJ2-3 and V is TRBV7-9; D ambiguous. V shed 5 bases and J shed 4 bases, with 7 bases lying between them. This CDR3 has 12 amino acids. Per germline, CDR1 SEHNR and CDR2 FQNEAQ (reference sequence). The CDR3 bases are TGTGCCAGCAGCCCATTTCCAGATACGCAGTATTTT. Its protein product is CASSPFPDTQYF.

V gene TRBV28 combines with J gene TRBJ2-7, with D possibly TRBD1 on 5 matching bases. The germline CDR1 and CDR2 sequences are MDHEN and SYDVKM. The CDR3 has 12 residues. Trimming removed 3 bases at V and 3 bases at J, with 6 bases between. The CDR3 DNA reads TGTGCCAGCAGTTTCAGGGTCTACGAGCAGTACTTC. Its translation is CASSFRVYEQYF.

The rearrangement links TRBV7-8 to TRBJ2-5, with 8 nucleotides matching TRBD2. Germline CDR1 and CDR2: SGHVS and FQNEAQ. Trimming took 1 base from V and 0 from J; bases not matched to a gene: 7. The CDR3 consists of 17 residues. In nucleotides, the CDR3 is TGTGCCAGCAGCTTAGGATCGGGACTAGGTTACCAAGAGACCCAGTACTTC. Protein: CASSLGSGLGYQETQYF.

The rearrangement joins TRBV5-1 to TRBJ2-5; 8 positions agree with TRBD1. Germline values: CDR1 SGHRS, CDR2 YFSETQ. Germline trimming cut 0 bases from V and 4 bases from J; bases unmatched to any gene: 5. CDR3 size: 15 residues. The CDR3 region is CASSLGADRGETQYF. The DNA for the CDR3 is TGCGCCAGCAGCTTGGGTGCCGACAGGGGAGAGACCCAGTACTTC.

V is TRBV27 and J is TRBJ2-5; D gene uncertain. Deletions cut 5 bases from V and 5 bases from J, with 18 bases between. Germline loops: CDR1 MNHEY, CDR2 SMNVEV (reference sequence). This CDR3 is 15 amino acids long. Written as DNA, the CDR3 is TGTGCCAGCAGTATAAGGCCAGTGGCGGAGGAGACCCAGTACTTC. Translated: CASSIRPVAEETQYF.

The J gene is TRBJ2-3, the V gene TRBV4-3; 8 nucleotides align to TRBD2. V lost 3 bases, J lost 8 bases, and 10 bases stayed unmatched. This CDR3 has 15 residues. CDR1 is LGHNA and CDR2 is YSLEER in the germline V gene. In nucleotides, the CDR3 is TGCGCCAGCAGCCAGGCCCTGACTAGCGTAGCTACGCAGTATTTT. Its protein is CASSQALTSVATQYF.

This clone was found a few times. V is TRBV3-1 (or the pseudogene TRBV3-2) and J is TRBJ1-5; D remains ambiguous. The CDR3 totals 17 residues. Looked up from germline, CDR1 is LGHDT and CDR2 is YNNKEL (reference sequence). V dropped 0 bases and J dropped 2 bases, with 14 bases sitting between them. The CDR3 protein is CASSQDFVSVGNQPQHF. For the CDR3, the DNA is TGTGCCAGCAGCCAAGACTTCGTATCAGTGGGCAATCAGCCCCAGCATTTT.

V gene TRBV18 combines with J gene TRBJ2-5; TRBD1 might be the D (6 bases). The CDR3 is 14 amino acids. Germline V gene sequence: CDR1 KGHSH, CDR2 LQKENI. Between the trimmed V and J ends, which lost 2 bases and 3 bases, there was a span of 10 bases. CDR3 sequence (DNA): TGTGCCAGCTCACCAAGTAGGACAGAAGAGACCCAGTACTTC. Encoded protein: CASSPSRTEETQYF.

This clone occurred once. The chain has TRBV4-1 and TRBJ1-4, with 7 nucleotides matching TRBD1. Germline lookup yields CDR1 MGHRA and CDR2 YSYEKL. Unmatched junction bases numbered 2, after V lost 3 bases and J lost 4 bases. This CDR3 is built from 14 residues. CDR3 bases: TGCGCCAGCAGCCAGGGACAGTTTAATGAAAAACTGTTTTTT. This translates into CASSQGQFNEKLFF.

This clone has just a few counts. CDR3 nucleotide sequence: TGTGCCAGCAGTGAATTAGCGGCCTCCTACGAGCAGTACTTC. Translation: CASSELAASYEQYF. The gene calls are TRBV6-1 and TRBJ2-7; D possibly corresponds to TRBD2 (6 bases). The CDR3 has 14 residues. The germline V and J ends were trimmed by 2 bases and 0 bases, with 8 bases remaining between them. CDR1 is MNHNS and CDR2 is SASEGT in the germline V gene.

The chain uses TRBV27 and TRBJ2-2, with 8 nucleotides matching TRBD2. This CDR3 has 15 amino acids. V gave up 6 bases and J gave up 3 bases; unmatched junction bases: 6. Germline V CDR1 and CDR2: MNHEY, SMNVEV (reference sequence). CDR3 sequence: CASSLSGGHTGELFF. In DNA form, the CDR3 reads TGTGCCAGCAGCTTAAGCGGGGGCCACACCGGGGAGCTGTTTTTT.

This clone appeared a few times. V is TRBV10-3 and J is TRBJ2-7; 12 bases fit TRBD2. The J segment lost 7 bases and the V segment lost 6 bases, leaving 13 bases of the junction unmatched. This CDR3 is built from 16 residues. Per germline, CDR1 ENHRY and CDR2 SYGVKD. CDR3 residues: CAISKTSGGALREQYF. CDR3 nucleotide sequence: TGTGCCATCAGCAAGACTAGCGGGGGCGCGTTGAGGGAGCAGTACTTC.

The chain carries TRBV2 and TRBJ2-3; 7 nucleotides align to TRBD2. The CDR3 has 11 amino acids. The junction had 5 bases not matched to a gene; V was cut back by 3 bases and J by 14 bases. CDR1 is SNHLY, CDR2 FYNNEI, per germline. The CDR3 sequence is CASSEAGDRYF. For the CDR3, the DNA is TGTGCCAGCAGTGAGGCGGGGGATCGGTATTTT.

V usage is TRBV3-1 (or the pseudogene TRBV3-2) and J usage is TRBJ1-2; 10 nucleotides match TRBD1. V shed 4 bases, J shed 7 bases, and the junction held 12 bases outside the gene matches. This CDR3 comprises 16 residues. Germline V gives CDR1 LGHDT, CDR2 YNNKEL (reference sequence). Here the CDR3 DNA reads TGTGCCAGCAGCCCTACCCGGACAGGGGGAAACGGTGGCTACACCTTC. Amino acid sequence: CASSPTRTGGNGGYTF.

V is TRBV6-5 and J is TRBJ2-7; D unresolved. The V end lost 8 bases, the J end lost 3 bases, and 11 bases lay between the germline ends. Germline V gene data show CDR1 as MNHEY and CDR2 as SVGAGI. This CDR3 has 12 residues. The CDR3 sequence: CASGRSGYEQYF. Written as DNA, the CDR3 is TGTGCCAGCGGCCGGTCGGGCTACGAGCAGTACTTC.

CDR3 in amino acids: CASGGRQGNTGELFF. The CDR3 DNA reads as TGTGCCAGTGGAGGGAGACAGGGAAACACCGGGGAGCTGTTTTTT. V usage is TRBV11-2 and J usage is TRBJ2-2, with D perhaps TRBD1 (7 bases). V lost 9 bases to trimming and J lost 2 bases, with 16 bases between them. This CDR3 region has 15 residues. Per the germline V gene, CDR1 is SGHAT and CDR2 is FQNNGV.

This clone has a handful of counts. The chain joins TRBV28 to TRBJ1-4; possibly TRBD1 for D (5 bases). The CDR3 runs to 15 residues. V gave up 5 bases and J gave up 2 bases, with 12 bases separating them. Germline-derived CDR1 and CDR2 are MDHEN and SYDVKM. The CDR3 is CASSELRATNEKLFF. The CDR3 nucleotides are TGTGCCAGCAGTGAGCTCAGGGCGACTAATGAAAAACTGTTTTTT.

The V call is TRBV6-2 or TRBV6-3, the J call TRBJ1-5; no reliable D call. The CDR3 is 13 residues long. V lost 5 bases, J lost 0 bases, and 5 bases lay in between. Germline CDR1 reads MNHEY; CDR2 reads SVGEGT. This CDR3 is CASSPYSNQPQHF. DNA of the CDR3: TGTGCCAGCAGTCCGTATAGCAATCAGCCCCAGCATTTT.

The V gene is TRBV5-5, the J gene TRBJ2-7; TRBD2 is a possible D gene (6 bases). The CDR3 contains 12 residues. Germline V gene lookup returns CDR1 SGHKS and CDR2 YYEKEE (reference sequence). Between the trimmed V and J ends, which lost 2 bases and 5 bases, there was a span of 8 bases. The CDR3 sequence is CASSFLADEQYF. CDR3 DNA sequence: TGTGCCAGCAGCTTCTTAGCGGACGAGCAGTACTTC.

The chain couples TRBV10-3 to TRBJ2-3, with D possibly matching TRBD1 (6 bases). Germline assignment: CDR1 ENHRY and CDR2 SYGVKD. This CDR3 comprises 15 residues. The V end lost 6 bases, the J end lost 0 bases, and 13 bases lay between the germline ends. In nucleotides, the CDR3 is TGTGCCATCAGCCCAACAGGGCTTAGCACAGATACGCAGTATTTT. Protein: CAISPTGLSTDTQYF.

This chain's CDR3 is CASSRSDRVETQYF. CDR3 DNA sequence: TGCGCCAGCAGCCGATCGGACAGGGTGGAGACCCAGTACTTC. The chain has TRBV5-1 and TRBJ2-5; the match to TRBD1 covers 8 bases. The germline V gene encodes CDR1 SGHRS and CDR2 YFSETQ. V dropped 4 bases and J dropped 5; count of bases not matched to a gene: 7. This CDR3 is built from 14 residues.

This clone was seen a single time. J is TRBJ2-5 and V is TRBV3-1 (or the pseudogene TRBV3-2), with 7 positions matching TRBD2. With 1 base clipped from V and 12 bases from J, the junction kept 11 bases outside the gene matches. The CDR3 loop spans 14 amino acids. In germline, CDR1 is LGHDT, CDR2 YNNKEL (reference sequence). CDR3 nucleotides: TGTGCCAGCAGCCAAGTTTTGCCGAGGGCGGGAGAGTACTTC. This translates into CASSQVLPRAGEYF.

The CDR3 protein is CASSYTGDEQYF. DNA for the CDR3: TGTGCCAGTAGTTACACGGGAGACGAGCAGTACTTC. J is TRBJ2-7 and V is TRBV19; a possible D gene is TRBD2 (6 bases). This CDR3 is 12 amino acids long. Looked up from germline, CDR1 is LNHDA and CDR2 is SQIVND (reference sequence). V was shortened by 5 bases and J by 5 bases, with 10 bases between the two germline ends.